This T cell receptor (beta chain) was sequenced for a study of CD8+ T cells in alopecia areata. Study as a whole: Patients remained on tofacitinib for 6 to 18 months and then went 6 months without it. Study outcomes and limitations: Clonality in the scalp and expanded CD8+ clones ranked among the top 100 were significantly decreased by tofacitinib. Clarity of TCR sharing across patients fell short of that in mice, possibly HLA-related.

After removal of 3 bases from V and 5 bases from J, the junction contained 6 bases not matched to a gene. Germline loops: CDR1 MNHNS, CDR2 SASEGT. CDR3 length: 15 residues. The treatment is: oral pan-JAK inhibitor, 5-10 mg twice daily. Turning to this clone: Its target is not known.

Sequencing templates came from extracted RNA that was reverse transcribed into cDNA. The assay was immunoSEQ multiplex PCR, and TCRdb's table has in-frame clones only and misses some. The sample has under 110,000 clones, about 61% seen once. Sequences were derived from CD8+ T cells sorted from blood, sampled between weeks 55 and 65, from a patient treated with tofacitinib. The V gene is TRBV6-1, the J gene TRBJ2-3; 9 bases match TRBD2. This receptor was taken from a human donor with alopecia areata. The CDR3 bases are TGTGCCAGCAGTGAGGCGGGGGGGATCCAAGATACGCAGTATTTT. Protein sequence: CASSEAGGIQDTQYF.